Listed below are T cell receptor beta chains from one sample, sequenced in a study of T cell repertoires in cytomegalovirus infection. TCRdb re-derived calls from the reads in MiXCR, one entry per CDR3 protein. The sample yields nearly 550,000 distinct CDR3 sequences, approximately 15% seen once. The sequencing input was CD8+ T cells from PBMCs. These receptors came from a human donor in good health (CMV status not recorded). Some clones in this sample may be carry-over from other donors' samples. The CDR3 runs from the conserved cysteine through the conserved F or W. The D gene is left open where the match is weak. Clone size is shown for a subset of rows, as once, few, many or a class of expanded clone.

d_gene: TRBD1; abundance: many; v_gene: TRBV7-9; j_gene: TRBJ2-7; CDR3aa: CASSLGQGKVVQYF; CDR3nt: TGTGCCAGCAGCTTGGGACAGGGGAAAGTCGTGCAGTACTTC
d_gene: -; abundance: few; v_gene: TRBV5-1; j_gene: TRBJ2-2; CDR3aa: CASSRPINRVNTGELFF; CDR3nt: TGCGCCAGCAGCCGACCCATCAACAGGGTAAACACCGGGGAGCTGTTTTTT
d_gene: -; abundance: many; v_gene: TRBV6-5; j_gene: TRBJ2-6; CDR3aa: CASSYQQVSGANVLTF; CDR3nt: TGTGCCAGCAGTTACCAACAGGTCTCTGGGGCCAACGTCCTGACTTTC
d_gene: -; abundance: many; v_gene: TRBV7-6; j_gene: TRBJ1-1; CDR3aa: CASTPRGPPPPGATEAFF; CDR3nt: TGTGCCAGCACCCCAAGGGGACCGCCCCCTCCTGGAGCCACTGAAGCTTTCTTT
d_gene: -; abundance: -; v_gene: TRBV18; j_gene: TRBJ2-2; CDR3aa: CASRTEGSWPAGELFF; CDR3nt: TGTGCCAGCCGCACCGAGGGTTCTTGGCCTGCCGGGGAGCTGTTTTTT
d_gene: TRBD1; abundance: few; v_gene: TRBV19; j_gene: TRBJ1-1; CDR3aa: CASTRTGRNTEAFF; CDR3nt: TGTGCCAGTACCCGGACAGGGAGGAACACTGAAGCTTTCTTT
d_gene: TRBD1; abundance: -; v_gene: TRBV10-3; j_gene: TRBJ1-1; CDR3aa: CAISVKQGGAMNTEAFF; CDR3nt: TGTGCCATCAGCGTGAAACAGGGGGGGGCCATGAACACTGAAGCTTTCTTT
d_gene: -; abundance: many; v_gene: TRBV19; j_gene: TRBJ2-2; CDR3aa: CASSIYRADGELFF; CDR3nt: TGTGCCAGTAGTATTTACAGGGCTGACGGGGAGCTGTTTTTT
d_gene: TRBD1; abundance: many; v_gene: TRBV27; j_gene: TRBJ2-7; CDR3aa: CASSFRGPSYEQYF; CDR3nt: TGTGCCAGCAGTTTCAGGGGGCCTTCCTACGAGCAGTACTTC
d_gene: -; abundance: many; v_gene: TRBV6-6; j_gene: TRBJ2-1; CDR3aa: CASSSSGSLPEQFF; CDR3nt: TGTGCCAGCTCAAGTTCGGGTAGCCTCCCTGAGCAGTTCTTC
d_gene: -; abundance: many; v_gene: TRBV7-6; j_gene: TRBJ1-1; CDR3aa: CASSAGRGNTEAFF; CDR3nt: TGTGCCAGCAGCGCAGGGAGGGGTAACACTGAAGCTTTCTTT
d_gene: TRBD1; abundance: few; v_gene: TRBV20-1; j_gene: TRBJ1-2; CDR3aa: CSAPDRGTNYGYTF; CDR3nt: TGCAGTGCACCTGACAGGGGGACTAACTATGGCTACACCTTC
d_gene: TRBD2; abundance: -; v_gene: TRBV9; j_gene: TRBJ2-1; CDR3aa: CASSAGGLGSEQFF; CDR3nt: TGTGCCAGCAGCGCGGGGGGACTAGGGAGTGAGCAGTTCTTC
d_gene: -; abundance: -; v_gene: TRBV9; j_gene: TRBJ1-6; CDR3aa: CASSASTGSSYNSPLHF; CDR3nt: TGTGCCAGCAGCGCCAGCACAGGAAGCTCCTATAATTCACCCCTCCACTTT
d_gene: TRBD1; abundance: few; v_gene: TRBV27; j_gene: TRBJ1-5; CDR3aa: CASRTTTGGVQPQHF; CDR3nt: TGTGCCAGCAGAACTACCACAGGGGGCGTCCAGCCCCAGCATTTT
d_gene: -; abundance: -; v_gene: TRBV28; j_gene: TRBJ1-6; CDR3aa: CASRRDTSPLHF; CDR3nt: TGTGCCAGCAGAAGGGACACTTCACCCCTCCACTTT
d_gene: TRBD1; abundance: many; v_gene: TRBV6-1; j_gene: TRBJ1-2; CDR3aa: CAILTGHGYTF; CDR3nt: TGTGCCATCTTGACAGGGCATGGCTACACCTTC
d_gene: -; abundance: many; v_gene: TRBV6-1; j_gene: TRBJ1-2; CDR3aa: CASSEGRGRSPGGYTF; CDR3nt: TGTGCCAGCAGTGAAGGCCGGGGGCGATCTCCAGGTGGCTACACCTTC
d_gene: -; abundance: few; v_gene: TRBV6-5; j_gene: TRBJ1-1; CDR3aa: CASSYSRGIGAFF; CDR3nt: TGTGCCAGCAGTTACTCCCGGGGGATTGGGGCTTTCTTT
d_gene: TRBD2; abundance: few; v_gene: TRBV5-8; j_gene: TRBJ2-1; CDR3aa: CASKPRGLANEQFF; CDR3nt: TGTGCCAGCAAGCCTCGAGGACTAGCGAATGAGCAGTTCTTC
d_gene: -; abundance: -; v_gene: TRBV13; j_gene: TRBJ2-3; CDR3aa: CASSLGQTTTHDTQYF; CDR3nt: TGTGCCAGCAGTTTGGGGCAGACCACCACACACGATACGCAGTATTTT
d_gene: -; abundance: -; v_gene: TRBV19; j_gene: TRBJ2-7; CDR3aa: CASNRTYEQYF; CDR3nt: TGTGCCAGCAATAGGACCTACGAGCAGTACTTC
d_gene: -; abundance: many; v_gene: TRBV12-3/TRBV12-4; j_gene: TRBJ2-2; CDR3aa: CASTTPPGWTGELFF; CDR3nt: TGTGCCAGCACTACACCCCCGGGGTGGACCGGGGAGCTGTTTTTT
d_gene: -; abundance: many; v_gene: TRBV29-1; j_gene: TRBJ2-2; CDR3aa: CSVVTNTGELFF; CDR3nt: TGCAGCGTTGTGACGAACACCGGGGAGCTGTTTTTT
d_gene: -; abundance: many; v_gene: TRBV14; j_gene: TRBJ1-1; CDR3aa: CASSQAFTEAFF; CDR3nt: TGTGCCAGCAGCCAAGCTTTTACTGAAGCTTTCTTT
d_gene: -; abundance: many; v_gene: TRBV12-3/TRBV12-4; j_gene: TRBJ1-5; CDR3aa: CASSQGTQPQHF; CDR3nt: TGTGCCAGCAGTCAGGGAACTCAGCCCCAGCATTTT
d_gene: -; abundance: many; v_gene: TRBV7-9; j_gene: TRBJ1-2; CDR3aa: CASSPQGQNRGYTF; CDR3nt: TGTGCCAGCAGCCCACAAGGACAGAATCGGGGCTACACCTTC
d_gene: TRBD2; abundance: -; v_gene: TRBV7-3; j_gene: TRBJ2-1; CDR3aa: CASSSLTSGGRQFF; CDR3nt: TGTGCCAGCAGCTCACTGACTAGCGGAGGAAGGCAGTTCTTC
d_gene: -; abundance: few; v_gene: TRBV15; j_gene: TRBJ1-5; CDR3aa: CATSRSRGQPQHF; CDR3nt: TGTGCCACCAGCAGATCGAGGGGTCAGCCCCAGCATTTT
d_gene: -; abundance: many; v_gene: TRBV7-9; j_gene: TRBJ1-5; CDR3aa: CASSLGASQPQHF; CDR3nt: TGTGCCAGCAGCTTAGGGGCGAGTCAGCCCCAGCATTTT
d_gene: TRBD1; abundance: few; v_gene: TRBV4-2; j_gene: TRBJ1-2; CDR3aa: CASSQPSDRAGGYTF; CDR3nt: TGTGCCAGCAGCCAACCTTCAGACAGGGCAGGAGGCTACACCTTC
d_gene: -; abundance: -; v_gene: TRBV18; j_gene: TRBJ2-7; CDR3aa: CASSPRAMRDEQYF; CDR3nt: TGTGCCAGCTCACCCCGGGCGATGAGGGACGAGCAGTACTTC
d_gene: -; abundance: -; v_gene: TRBV9; j_gene: TRBJ2-3; CDR3aa: CASSLWLGGPRDTQYF; CDR3nt: TGTGCCAGCAGCCTGTGGTTGGGGGGCCCTAGAGATACGCAGTATTTT
d_gene: -; abundance: -; v_gene: TRBV2; j_gene: TRBJ2-5; CDR3aa: CASLQWETQYF; CDR3nt: TGTGCCAGCCTCCAGTGGGAGACCCAGTACTTC
d_gene: -; abundance: many; v_gene: TRBV7-6; j_gene: TRBJ1-3; CDR3aa: CASSDYRAISGNTIYF; CDR3nt: TGTGCCAGCAGCGACTACAGGGCTATCTCTGGAAACACCATATATTTT
d_gene: TRBD1; abundance: few; v_gene: TRBV10-3; j_gene: TRBJ1-1; CDR3aa: CAISGRDRGLTDTEAFF; CDR3nt: TGTGCCATCAGTGGCCGGGACAGGGGCCTCACGGACACTGAAGCTTTCTTT
d_gene: TRBD1; abundance: -; v_gene: TRBV27; j_gene: TRBJ2-2; CDR3aa: CASSPGQATGELFF; CDR3nt: TGTGCCAGCAGTCCCGGACAGGCCACCGGGGAGCTGTTTTTT